Shown below are 26 T cell receptor beta chains from a single sample sequenced in a study of tumor-infiltrating lymphocytes in primary liver carcinoma. The authors made TCR beta cDNA from roughly 480 ng total RNA with a constant-region primer. Slightly modified ARM-PCR served as the procedure for the TCR beta libraries. These libraries came from three rounds of nested multiplex PCR. The first two PCR rounds used TRBV1-TRBV30 forward primers with a C-beta reverse primer, roughly 11 cycles each. TCRdb reprocessed the multiplex PCR reads with MiXCR, giving one entry per CDR3 protein. Of 180,000 or so distinct CDR3 sequences listed, 50% to 75% are singletons. The blood RNA (from unsorted whole blood) was obtained, and germline DNA was also extracted. The sample taken for sequencing was peripheral blood. The receptor set was obtained from a man aged 35-49 years with primary liver carcinoma and hepatitis B virus infection.

Comments on this clonotype: The junction departs from germline at one end; a sequencing error may be responsible. This chain uses TRBV6-1 with TRBJ1-5; 7 nucleotides agree with TRBD1. This CDR3 spans 14 amino acids. The germline gives CDR1 MNHNS, CDR2 SASEGT. In nucleotides, the CDR3 is TGTGCTAGCAGTGAACAGGGGCACAATCAGCCCCAGCATTTT. Translating gives CASSEQGHNQPQHF.

The J gene is TRBJ2-3, the V gene TRBV13; D may match TRBD1 or TRBD2 (7 bases each). The CDR3 totals 12 residues. Trimming pared 6 bases from V and 11 bases from J, leaving 15 bases between. Germline CDR1 PRHDT, CDR2 FYEKMQ (reference sequence). CDR3 DNA sequence: TGTGCCAGCAGTCGCACAGGGGAGGGGCAGTATTTT. This gives the protein CASSRTGEGQYF.

For this clonotype: This may come from a read error, since a much larger clone is one base off. The chain is built from TRBV29-1 and TRBJ2-6; D is ambiguous. The CDR3 has 16 residues. V was trimmed by 4 bases and J by 0 bases, leaving 13 bases between them. Germline V gives CDR1 SQVTM, CDR2 ANQGSEA. CDR3 nucleotide sequence: TGCAGCGTTGGTCTACGCACGGCCTCTGGGGCCAACGTCCTGACTTTC. Translated: CSVGLRTASGANVLTF.

This clonotype has ten or more counts. The chain is built from TRBV11-2 and TRBJ2-1; D is unclear. Deletions cut 2 bases from V and 0 bases from J, with 14 bases between. Germline CDR1 and CDR2: SGHAT and FQNNGV. This CDR3 is 17 amino acids long. The CDR3 nucleotides are TGTGCCAGCAGCTTATCGCGTACGGCGAGCTCCTACAATGAGCAGTTCTTC. It is translated as CASSLSRTASSYNEQFF.

Remarks on this clonotype: This may be a read error: a much more frequent sequence differs by one nucleotide. V gene TRBV29-1 combines with J gene TRBJ1-5, with a tentative D call TRBD1 (6 bases). The CDR3 totals 14 residues. Looked up from germline, CDR1 is SQVTM and CDR2 is ANQGSEA. CDR3 bases: TGCAGCGTGTCCTCCGGGACACTCAATCAGCTCCAGCATTTT. Amino acid sequence: CSVSSGTLNQLQHF.

This clonotype was observed a handful of times. This CDR3 reads CASSEDIGRLAAYGYTF. For the CDR3, the DNA is TGTGCCAGCAGTGAAGATATCGGCAGATTGGCGGCCTATGGCTACACCTTC. V usage is TRBV6-1 and J usage is TRBJ1-2; D not certain. Germline V gene lookup returns CDR1 MNHNS and CDR2 SASEGT. Trimming pared 1 base from V and 4 bases from J, leaving 19 bases between. The CDR3 length is 17 residues.

For this clonotype: This CDR3 fails to terminate in the conserved phenylalanine or tryptophan, so it likely reflects a read error. The rearrangement joins TRBV6-6 to TRBJ2-7, with D hard to call. Germline values: CDR1 MNHNY, CDR2 SVGAGI (reference sequence). The CDR3 loop spans 15 amino acids. The CDR3 DNA is TGTGCCAACAGTTACGATGGCGTAGGATCCTACGAGCAGTACCTC. Translating it yields CANSYDGVGSYEQYL.

This clonotype was seen more than once but under ten times. V and J are TRBV4-2 and TRBJ1-1; D is possibly TRBD1 (5 bases). The CDR3 has 14 residues. Trimming took off 0 bases at V and 7 bases at J, with 12 bases between the two ends. CDR1 is LGHNA and CDR2 is YNFKEQ in the germline V gene. CDR3 sequence reads: CASSQEGAVIEAFF. CDR3 in DNA: TGTGCCAGCAGCCAAGAAGGGGCAGTTATTGAAGCTTTCTTT.

The chain recombines TRBV23-1 with TRBJ1-6; D call uncertain. TRBV23-1 is classed as an ORF, of uncertain function. This CDR3 is 15 amino acids long. Trimming removed 3 bases at V and 0 bases at J, with 6 bases between. The CDR3 nucleotides read TGCGCCAGCAGTCAGCTGAGCTCCTATAATTCACCCCTCCACTTT. Its translation: CASSQLSSYNSPLHF.

DNA for the CDR3: TGTGCCAGCAGCGTTTCGGGACTAGCGGGAGTCGAGCAGTACTTC. Translating it yields CASSVSGLAGVEQYF. V is TRBV5-4 and J is TRBJ2-7; 14 bases map to TRBD2. Trimming cost V 4 bases and J 6 bases; bases outside gene matches: 6. Germline CDR1 is SGHNT and CDR2 is YYREEE (reference sequence). The CDR3 is made up of 15 amino acids.

V gene TRBV5-6 combines with J gene TRBJ2-3; 12 positions match TRBD2. There are 14 residues in the CDR3. CDR1 is SGHDT and CDR2 is YYEEEE in the germline V gene. Germline trimming cut 8 bases from V and 5 bases from J; bases unmatched to any gene: 6. CDR3 sequence (DNA): TGTGCCAGTAAGACTAGCGGGAGTGTAGATACGCAGTATTTT. Protein product: CASKTSGSVDTQYF.

Turning to this clonotype: This may be a read error, as it is one base from a much larger clone. The chain is built from TRBV11-2 and TRBJ2-1; no clear D gene. The V end was cut by 11 bases, the J end by 9 bases, with 17 bases between. This CDR3 region has 12 residues. The germline gives CDR1 SGHAT, CDR2 FQNNGV. As DNA, the CDR3 is TGTGCCGGCACCAGTGTCGGGCGTGAGCAGTTCTTC. This gives the protein CAGTSVGREQFF. Drawing the rest from reference TRBV11-2 and TRBJ2-1, the complete variable domain is EAGVAQSPRYKIIEKRQSVAFWCNPISGHATLYWYQQILGQGPKLLIQFQNNGVVDDSQLPKDRFSAERLKGVDSTLKIQPAKLEDSAVYLCAGTSVGREQFFGPGTRLTVL.

Of note for this clonotype: At one of its ends the junction is not consistent with the germline gene, which may arise from a read error. The rearrangement links TRBV11-2 to TRBJ2-1; TRBD2 might be the D (6 bases). Germline V lookup: CDR1 SGHAT, CDR2 FQNNGV. This CDR3 region has 15 residues. In DNA, the CDR3 is TGTGCCAGCAGCTCACGGACTACCGGGAACAATAAGCAGTTCTTC. It is translated as CASSSRTTGNNKQFF.

This sequence joins TRBV28 and TRBJ2-5, with unresolved D. This CDR3 has 14 residues. Germline V gene lookup returns CDR1 MDHEN and CDR2 SYDVKM. Trimming left V 5 bases short and J 5 bases short, with 15 bases between. The CDR3 loop reads CASSQMSIFETQYF. CDR3 bases: TGTGCCAGCAGTCAAATGTCGATTTTTGAGACCCAGTACTTC.

The rearrangement joins TRBV6-5 to TRBJ2-4; TRBD2 matches 7 bases. The junction had 8 bases not matched to a gene; V was cut back by 6 bases and J by 0 bases. The germline V gene encodes CDR1 MNHEY and CDR2 SVGAGI. This CDR3 region has 16 residues. CDR3 DNA sequence: TGTGCCAGCAGCCCCGCCGGGACTATAGCCAAAAACATTCAGTACTTC. As protein: CASSPAGTIAKNIQYF.

A remark on this clonotype: This may stem from a read error, because a much larger clone lies one nucleotide away. The V gene is TRBV6-1, the J gene TRBJ1-5; unclear D gene. Germline CDR1 MNHNS, CDR2 SASEGT. This CDR3 contains 12 residues. V lost 7 bases to trimming and J lost 9 bases, with 13 bases between them. The CDR3 protein is CASTRPLWPQHF. CDR3 DNA: TGTGCCAGCACTCGCCCCCTTTGGCCCCAGCATTTT.

This clonotype occurred once. At one boundary the junction diverges from the germline segment, which might be a read error. The chain recombines TRBV11-2 with TRBJ2-5; 7 bases are shared with TRBD1. Germline lookup yields CDR1 SGHAT and CDR2 FQNNGV. The CDR3 spans 16 residues. CDR3 in amino acids: CASSLGNRGPKETQYF. The CDR3 DNA reads as TGTGCCAGCAGCTTAGGAAACAGGGGTCCGAAGGAGACTCAGTACTTC.

The chain has TRBV7-9 and TRBJ2-7; 16 nucleotides align to TRBD2. The CDR3 extends over 19 amino acids. Germline values: CDR1 SEHNR, CDR2 FQNEAQ (reference sequence). V gave up 1 base and J gave up 0 bases; unmatched junction bases: 6. The CDR3 spells CASSLEGLAGGPGSYEQYF. The CDR3, as DNA: TGTGCCAGCAGCTTAGAGGGACTAGCGGGAGGGCCCGGCTCCTACGAGCAGTACTTC.

This clonotype was seen at least ten times. This chain uses TRBV11-2 with TRBJ2-3; 12 nucleotides match TRBD2. Germline assignment: CDR1 SGHAT and CDR2 FQNNGV. With V trimmed by 3 bases and J by 0 bases, 13 bases remained unmatched. The CDR3 loop spans 20 amino acids. Here the CDR3 DNA reads TGTGCCAGCAGCTTGGTAGGGGGCATCGGGACTAGCGGGAGCACAGATACGCAGTATTTT. It specifies CASSLVGGIGTSGSTDTQYF.

The chain recombines TRBV11-1 with TRBJ2-1, with 12 positions matching TRBD2. CDR3 length: 15 amino acids. With V trimmed by 11 bases and J by 10 bases, 15 bases remained unmatched. Germline V gene sequence: CDR1 SGHAT, CDR2 FQDESV (reference sequence). CDR3 residues: CAASFRTSGASEQFF. CDR3 nucleotide sequence: TGTGCCGCCAGCTTCCGGACTAGCGGGGCCAGCGAGCAGTTCTTC.

Note on this clonotype: Relative to the germline gene, one junction end is altered; a read error may explain this. This chain connects TRBV11-2 to TRBJ2-5; tentatively, D is TRBD2 (5 bases). This CDR3 region has 13 residues. Per germline, CDR1 SGHAT and CDR2 FQNNGV. CDR3 sequence (DNA): TGTGCCAGCAGCTTAGGAGGGTTGAAGACTCAGTACTTC. Amino acids: CASSLGGLKTQYF.

This clonotype was seen once. The V and J genes are TRBV10-3 and TRBJ1-5; TRBD1 matches at 7 bases. This CDR3 is built from 16 residues. V shed 4 bases, J shed 7 bases, and the junction held 13 bases outside the gene matches. Germline V gives CDR1 ENHRY, CDR2 SYGVKD. The chain's CDR3 is CAISVPGQHLWQPQHF. CDR3 nucleotides: TGTGCCATCAGTGTCCCGGGACAGCACCTCTGGCAGCCCCAGCATTTT.

With regard to this clonotype: A clone one base away is much larger, so this may be a read error. CDR3: CRVSGRGYEQYF. The CDR3 bases are TGCAGAGTCTCCGGCCGCGGATACGAGCAGTACTTC. The chain uses TRBV29-1 and TRBJ2-7; D remains ambiguous. Germline loops: CDR1 SQVTM, CDR2 ANQGSEA. The CDR3 is 12 residues long.

To note about this clonotype: With a much larger clone just one base away, this may be a read error. The rearrangement joins TRBV29-1 to TRBJ2-1; possible D gene TRBD2, 6 bases. Germline V gene data show CDR1 as SQVTM and CDR2 as ANQGSEA. The CDR3 has 12 amino acids. Trimming shortened V by 3 bases and J by 7 bases, and 10 bases separated the two germline ends. The CDR3 loop reads CSVDTSWNEQFF. CDR3 DNA sequence: TGCAGCGTTGACACTAGCTGGAATGAGCAGTTCTTC.

The V and J genes are TRBV5-4 and TRBJ2-1, with 10 bases matching TRBD2. Looked up from germline, CDR1 is SGHNT and CDR2 is YYREEE (reference sequence). The V segment lost 5 bases and the J segment 9 bases; nucleotides outside the gene matches: 11. The CDR3 loop spans 15 amino acids. This chain's CDR3 is CASRDGLAVDSEQFF. CDR3 DNA sequence: TGTGCCAGCAGGGACGGACTAGCGGTGGACAGTGAGCAGTTCTTC. Full variable domain (outside the CDR3, taken from reference TRBV5-4 and TRBJ2-1): ETGVTQSPTHLIKTRGQQVTLRCSSQSGHNTVSWYQQALGQGPQFIFQYYREEENGRGNFPPRFSGLQFPNYSSELNVNALELDDSALYLCASRDGLAVDSEQFFGPGTRLTVL.

Worth noting for this clonotype: The junction differs from germline at one of its ends, possibly a read error. The chain employs TRBV6-5 and TRBJ1-4, with unresolved D. CDR3 length: 14 residues. Germline CDR1 is MNHEY and CDR2 is SVGAGI. CDR3 sequence: CVSSYYDNSEKLFF. The CDR3 region has the DNA TGTGTCAGCAGTTACTACGACAACTCGGAAAAACTGTTTTTT.